The rows below give T cell receptor beta chains drawn from one sample of a study of blood T cell repertoires in COVID-19. Method: immunoSEQ multiplex PCR; TCRdb's copy keeps in-frame clones and lacks some. This sample yields about 230,000 clones, of which around nine tenths are seen a single time; 10% to 13% belongs to the top ten. Sequenced input: PBMCs or T cells enriched from blood (not recorded which). These TCRs come from a young man who had recovered from COVID-19. CDR3s include the opening cysteine and the closing phenylalanine or tryptophan. D genes are given only for firm matches. Not every row has a clone size; where given, it reads once, few, many or a size class.

NA | TRBJ2-7 | TRBD1 | TRBV19 | CASRWTGGGEQYF | TGTGCCAGTAGGTGGACAGGGGGCGGTGAGCAGTACTTC
NA | TRBJ1-2 | TRBD1 | TRBV10-2 | CASSEREYPGQGGGYTF | TGCGCCAGCAGTGAACGGGAGTACCCGGGACAGGGAGGTGGCTACACCTTC
once | TRBJ2-7 | NA | TRBV6-5 | CASRAQGLSLGQYF | TGTGCCAGCAGGGCCCAGGGTCTCTCTCTTGGGCAGTACTTC
NA | TRBJ1-3 | NA | TRBV4-3 | CASSLLRGFSGNTIYF | TGCGCCAGCAGCCTCCTACGGGGATTTTCTGGAAACACCATATATTTT
once | TRBJ2-7 | TRBD2 | TRBV7-6 | CASSLSSGGTYEQYF | TGTGCCAGCAGCTTATCTAGCGGGGGGACCTACGAGCAGTACTTC
NA | TRBJ1-1 | NA | TRBV7-2 | CASSLVQGMNTEAFF | TGTGCCAGCAGCTTGGTGCAGGGCATGAACACTGAAGCTTTCTTT
NA | TRBJ2-7 | TRBD1 | TRBV6-5 | CASSYLQGPYEQYF | TGTGCCAGCAGTTATCTACAGGGGCCCTACGAGCAGTACTTC
NA | TRBJ2-1 | TRBD2 | TRBV9 | CASSPRASGRHEQFF | TGTGCCAGCAGCCCAAGGGCTAGCGGGAGACATGAGCAGTTCTTC
NA | TRBJ1-2 | NA | TRBV24-1 | CATSAQGDYGYTF | TGTGCCACCAGTGCCCAGGGCGATTATGGCTACACCTTC
NA | TRBJ2-1 | TRBD2 | TRBV27 | CASSPRGTSGGNEQFF | TGTGCCAGCTCCCCTAGAGGGACTAGCGGGGGGAATGAGCAGTTCTTC
NA | TRBJ2-2 | NA | TRBV24-1 | CATSEPQGSGELFF | TGTGCCACCAGTGAGCCACAGGGTTCCGGGGAGCTGTTTTTT
few | TRBJ1-3 | TRBD1 | TRBV10-1 | CASSAGQGNSGNTIYF | TGCGCCAGCAGTGCGGGACAGGGTAACTCTGGAAACACCATATATTTT
NA | TRBJ1-1 | NA | TRBV19 | CATQGWSEAFF | TGTGCCACCCAGGGGTGGAGTGAAGCTTTCTTT
NA | TRBJ2-3 | NA | TRBV11-2 | CASSPRDASTDTQYF | TGTGCCAGCAGCCCGCGGGACGCAAGCACAGATACGCAGTATTTT
NA | TRBJ1-1 | NA | TRBV9 | CASSPGGQGFEAFF | TGTGCCAGCAGCCCGGGTGGGCAGGGGTTTGAAGCTTTCTTT
NA | TRBJ1-2 | TRBD1 | TRBV15 | CATSRDLQGTGYTF | TGTGCCACCAGCAGAGATCTACAGGGGACGGGCTACACCTTC
once | TRBJ1-2 | NA | TRBV7-8 | CASSLGTAYGYTF | TGTGCCAGCAGCTTAGGGACAGCTTATGGCTACACCTTC
few | TRBJ2-7 | NA | TRBV18 | CASSPDRSSYEQYF | TGTGCCAGCTCTCCTGACAGGAGCTCCTACGAGCAGTACTTC
once | TRBJ1-2 | TRBD1 | TRBV4-3 | CASSQDRGQRRYTF | TGCGCCAGCAGCCAAGATAGGGGACAGAGACGCTACACCTTC
NA | TRBJ1-2 | TRBD1 | TRBV5-1 | CASSLSQGPGLHYGYTF | TGCGCCAGCAGCTTATCACAGGGGCCCGGTCTCCACTATGGCTACACCTTC
NA | TRBJ1-2 | TRBD1 | TRBV6-5 | CASSTGTGGNYGYTF | TGTGCCAGCAGTACCGGGACAGGGGGCAACTATGGCTACACCTTC
NA | TRBJ2-7 | NA | TRBV9 | CASSPRLESGYEQYF | TGTGCCAGCAGCCCCAGACTAGAATCTGGCTACGAGCAGTACTTC
NA | TRBJ2-5 | NA | TRBV18 | CASSRDIQETQYF | TGTGCCAGCTCACGGGACATACAAGAGACCCAGTACTTC
NA | TRBJ1-5 | NA | TRBV30 | CAWSVGGYGNQPQHF | TGTGCCTGGAGTGTAGGGGGATACGGCAATCAGCCCCAGCATTTT
NA | TRBJ2-3 | TRBD2 | TRBV27 | CASSLKSSGGAVDTQYF | TGTGCCAGCAGTTTAAAATCGAGCGGGGGGGCGGTAGATACGCAGTATTTT
NA | TRBJ2-5 | NA | TRBV7-9 | CASSSDFQGIGETQYF | TGTGCCAGCAGCTCGGATTTCCAGGGAATAGGGGAGACCCAGTACTTC
NA | TRBJ1-5 | NA | TRBV30 | CAWSVKENQPQHF | TGTGCCTGGAGTGTAAAAGAGAATCAGCCCCAGCATTTT